A selection of T cell receptor beta chains follows, all from one sample in a study of response to subunit inactivated influenza vaccine. TCRdb called the RT-PCR reads again in MiXCR, with one record for every CDR3 protein. The repertoire consists of a few hundred thousand distinct CDR3 sequences, with 14% occurring once and the leading ten covering 11%. Source: PBMCs from blood, taken less than 13 days after vaccination. These receptors all come from a man between 45 and 60 years old who received an inactivated influenza vaccine. Each CDR3 is given with its conserved first and last residue. The order of the fields is clone size, J gene, V gene, D gene, CDR3 DNA, CDR3 protein. The D gene is left open where the match is weak. Clone size is shown for a subset of rows, as once, few, many or a class of expanded clone.

>many|TRBJ1-1|TRBV12-3/TRBV12-4|-
TGTGCCAGCATCTTAGCACGTTACACTGAAGCTTTCTTT
CASILARYTEAFF
>few|TRBJ2-2|TRBV4-2|TRBD2
TGTGCCAGCAGCCAAGCGGGGGGGCGGAACGGGGAGCTGTTTTTT
CASSQAGGRNGELFF
>few|TRBJ1-2|TRBV3-1|-
TGTGCCAGCAGCCAACATTCAGACGAAGCTAACTATGGCTACACCTTC
CASSQHSDEANYGYTF
>few|TRBJ2-1|TRBV5-5|TRBD2
TGTGCCAGCAGCTTGGGCGGGAGCCATCTCAATGAGCAGTTCTTC
CASSLGGSHLNEQFF
>-|TRBJ2-5|TRBV7-3|-
TGTGCCAGCAGCCTTCGACAGCAAGAGACCCAGTACTTC
CASSLRQQETQYF
>many|TRBJ2-3|TRBV5-5|-
TGTGCCAGCAGCTTCCCAGATACGCAGTATTTT
CASSFPDTQYF
>-|TRBJ2-4|TRBV29-1|TRBD2
TGCAGCGTTCGTACCGGGACTAGTCTTAACATTCAGTACTTC
CSVRTGTSLNIQYF
>-|TRBJ2-7|TRBV7-2|-
TGTGCCAGCAGCCCACTAGGGCTTCGGTCTGACGAGCAGTACTTC
CASSPLGLRSDEQYF
>few|TRBJ2-5|TRBV11-2|TRBD2
TGTGCCAGCAGCTTAGGAAGGACTAGGACAGAGACCCAGTACTTC
CASSLGRTRTETQYF
>many|TRBJ2-2|TRBV12-3/TRBV12-4|-
TGTGCCAGCAGGATCGGGGATTCGTCCGGGGAGCTGTTTTTT
CASRIGDSSGELFF
>-|TRBJ2-5|TRBV6-5|-
TGTGCCAGCAGTTCCCCTTTTTTTCTGGACAGCCAAGAGACCCAGTACTTC
CASSSPFFLDSQETQYF
>-|TRBJ2-3|TRBV27|-
TGTGCCAGCAGTTTATGGGCGACAGCCAGCACAGATACGCAGTATTTT
CASSLWATASTDTQYF
>many|TRBJ2-3|TRBV5-1|TRBD2
TGCGCCAGCAGCTTGGGTGTTAGCGGGGCCCGACCAGATACGCAGTATTTT
CASSLGVSGARPDTQYF
>few|TRBJ1-1|TRBV5-1|TRBD1
TGCGCCAGCAGTCCCCCGACAGGGGGGAACACTGAAGCTTTCTTT
CASSPPTGGNTEAFF
>-|TRBJ2-5|TRBV5-1|TRBD2
TGCGCCAGCAGCTTGGTAGCGGGAGTCCAAGAGACCCAGTACTTC
CASSLVAGVQETQYF
>few|TRBJ2-1|TRBV29-1|TRBD2
TGCAGCGGGACTAGCGGGAGTAATTTTTTCAATGAGCAGTTCTTC
CSGTSGSNFFNEQFF
>-|TRBJ1-5|TRBV29-1|-
TGCAGCGTAGTAACAGGGTCCGGTAGCAATCAGCCCCAGCATTTT
CSVVTGSGSNQPQHF
>few|TRBJ2-3|TRBV7-8|-
TGTGCCAGCAACCTAAATACTGGATTTAGCACAGATACGCAGTATTTT
CASNLNTGFSTDTQYF
>-|TRBJ2-2|TRBV7-3|-
TGTGCCAGCAGCTTTGGACCGCTTATAGGCCCAACTCCAAACACCGGGGAGCTGTTTTTT
CASSFGPLIGPTPNTGELFF
>-|TRBJ2-5|TRBV29-1|-
TGCAGCGTTTTCGGGACACTGCGCGGAGAGACCCAGTACTTC
CSVFGTLRGETQYF
>-|TRBJ2-1|TRBV20-1|-
TGCAGTATAAGAGGACAGCCTTACAATGAGCAGTTCTTC
CSIRGQPYNEQFF
>-|TRBJ1-6|TRBV20-1|-
TGCAGTGCTAGAGATACACGGAGTCAAGGACCCCTCCACTTT
CSARDTRSQGPLHF
>-|TRBJ1-1|TRBV28|-
TGTGCCAGCAGGAGGACATCTCTCAACACTGAAGCTTTCTTT
CASRRTSLNTEAFF
>many|TRBJ2-2|TRBV12-3/TRBV12-4|-
TGTGCCAGCAGTTTTGGTGCGACCGCCGGGGAGCTGTTTTTT
CASSFGATAGELFF
>few|TRBJ2-5|TRBV10-3|-
TGTGCCATCAGTGAGAAGGGATACCAAGAGACCCAGTACTTC
CAISEKGYQETQYF
>few|TRBJ2-1|TRBV28|TRBD2
TGTGCCAGCAGTTTGGGCGGGAGGCCTCAATACAATGAGCAGTTCTTC
CASSLGGRPQYNEQFF
>few|TRBJ2-7|TRBV29-1|TRBD1
TGCAGCGTTCTTCGGACAGGCACCTACGAGCAGTACTTC
CSVLRTGTYEQYF
>few|TRBJ2-2|TRBV7-9|-
TGTGCCAGCGGCGACACCTCGGGGGCCGGGGAGCTGTTTTTT
CASGDTSGAGELFF
>-|TRBJ2-3|TRBV5-8|-
TGTGCCAGCAGCTTGCCAACGGATTACACAGATACGCAGTATTTT
CASSLPTDYTDTQYF
>-|TRBJ2-7|TRBV9|TRBD1
TGTGCCAGCAGCGTAGACCGGACAGGGAGCTACGAGCAGTACTTC
CASSVDRTGSYEQYF
>few|TRBJ2-4|TRBV5-1|TRBD2
TGCGCCAGCAGCTTGAGGCTAGCGGGAGATCAAAACATTCAGTACTTC
CASSLRLAGDQNIQYF
>many|TRBJ2-6|TRBV18|-
TGTGCCAGCTCACCCTCAGTCTCTGGGGCCAACGTCCTGACTTTC
CASSPSVSGANVLTF
>-|TRBJ2-3|TRBV27|TRBD2
TGTGCCAGCAGTTTTGGTTTGGCGGGAGTGTTGAGGACAGATACGCAGTATTTT
CASSFGLAGVLRTDTQYF
>few|TRBJ2-3|TRBV5-1|TRBD1
TGCGCCAGCAGCCGCACCGGGACAGGGACAGATACGCAGTATTTT
CASSRTGTGTDTQYF
>-|TRBJ2-2|TRBV7-6|TRBD1
TGTGCCAGCAGCTTCGCCGGACAGGTCAACACCGGGGAGCTGTTTTTT
CASSFAGQVNTGELFF